Described below is a single TCR beta chain sequence and its context. What it binds is not known. 60 Vbeta and 13 Jbeta primers were used in PCR. Using immunoSEQ multiplex PCR, the repertoire was profiled, and TCRdb retains in-frame clones only, with some absent. Of over 150,000 clones detected, around 83% appear once; the ten largest clones hold approximately 1.2%. The CDR3 consists of 17 residues. Germline V lookup: CDR1 LNHDA, CDR2 SQIVND (reference sequence). The V gene lost 2 bases and the J gene lost 4 bases, with 20 bases spanning the gap. The data originate from a study of cytomegalovirus exposure and HLA in healthy donors. Study-wide context: From 150 million to 200 million T cells, an earlier analysis saw approximately 110 million unique TCR beta sequences. Notes on the study in general: A later analysis showed TCR association rates differing by HLA locus, peaking at DRB1 and lowest at HLA-C. Researchers reported that a few CMV-associated chains were confirmed in vitro as CMV antigen-specific.

Sequences were obtained from PBMCs. This chain joins TRBV19 and TRBJ1-1, with D tentatively TRBD1 (6 bases). This TCR derives from a girl aged 2-9 years in good health and CMV-seropositive. CDR3 sequence reads: CASSIIPPSGEGTEAFF. The CDR3 DNA sequence: TGTGCCAGTAGTATAATCCCACCGTCAGGGGAGGGCACTGAAGCTTTCTTT.